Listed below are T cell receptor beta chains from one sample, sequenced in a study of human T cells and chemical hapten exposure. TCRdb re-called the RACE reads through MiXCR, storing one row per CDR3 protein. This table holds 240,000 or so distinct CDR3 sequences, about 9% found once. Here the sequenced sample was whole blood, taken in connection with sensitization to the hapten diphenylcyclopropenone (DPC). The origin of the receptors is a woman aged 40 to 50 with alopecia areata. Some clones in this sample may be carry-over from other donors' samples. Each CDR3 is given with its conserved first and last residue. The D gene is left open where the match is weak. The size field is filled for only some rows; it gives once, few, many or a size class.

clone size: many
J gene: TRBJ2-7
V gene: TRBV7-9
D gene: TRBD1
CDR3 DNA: TGTGCCAGCAGCTCAGGGACAGGGAAGGGCTACGAGCAGTACTTC
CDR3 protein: CASSSGTGKGYEQYF

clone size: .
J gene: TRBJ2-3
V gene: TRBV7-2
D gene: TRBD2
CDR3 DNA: TGTGCCAGCAGCTTAAGGAGCGGGAGCTTCACAGATACGCAGTATTTT
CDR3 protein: CASSLRSGSFTDTQYF

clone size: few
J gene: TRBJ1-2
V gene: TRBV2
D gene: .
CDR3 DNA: TGTGCCAGCAGCCAAACCCCGGGGGACGGCTACACCTTC
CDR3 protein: CASSQTPGDGYTF

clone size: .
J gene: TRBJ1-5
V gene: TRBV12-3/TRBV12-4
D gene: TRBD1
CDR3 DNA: TGTGCCAGCAGTTTATGGGCAGGGGGCCCAAATCAGCCCCAGCATTTT
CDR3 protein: CASSLWAGGPNQPQHF

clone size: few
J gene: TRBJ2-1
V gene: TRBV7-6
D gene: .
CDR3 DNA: TGTGCCAGCAGCTTAGTAGGTGGGGCCGGGTACAATGAGCAGTTCTTC
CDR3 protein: CASSLVGGAGYNEQFF

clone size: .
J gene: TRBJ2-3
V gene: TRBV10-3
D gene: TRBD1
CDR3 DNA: TGTGCCATCCGAGACAGGGCGATAGATACGCAGTATTTT
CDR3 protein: CAIRDRAIDTQYF

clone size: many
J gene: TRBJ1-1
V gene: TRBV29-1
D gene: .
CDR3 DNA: TGCAGCGCTCAGGACAGAAGAGAAGCTTTCTTT
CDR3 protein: CSAQDRREAFF

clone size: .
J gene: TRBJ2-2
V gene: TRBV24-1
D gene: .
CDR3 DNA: TGTGCCACCCAGGGTCGACGGACCGGGGAGCTGTTTTTT
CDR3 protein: CATQGRRTGELFF

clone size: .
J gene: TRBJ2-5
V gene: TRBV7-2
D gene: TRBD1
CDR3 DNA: TGTGCCAGCAGGCGAGGACAGGGGGATTTTGAGACCCAGTACTTC
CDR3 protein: CASRRGQGDFETQYF

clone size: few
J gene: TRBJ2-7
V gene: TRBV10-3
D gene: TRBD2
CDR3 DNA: TGTGCCATCAGTGCTAGCGGGAGCTACGAGCAGTACTTC
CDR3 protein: CAISASGSYEQYF

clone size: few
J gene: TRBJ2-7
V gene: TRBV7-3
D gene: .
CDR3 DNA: TGTGCCAGCAGCTCCTTGGAAAGGGGTCCCTACGAGCAGTACTTC
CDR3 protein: CASSSLERGPYEQYF

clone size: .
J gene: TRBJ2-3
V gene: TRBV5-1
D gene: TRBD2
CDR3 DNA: TGCGCCAGCAGCTCCAGACTAGCTAGCACAGATACGCAGTATTTT
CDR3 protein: CASSSRLASTDTQYF

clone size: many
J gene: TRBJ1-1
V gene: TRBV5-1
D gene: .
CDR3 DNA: TGCGCCAGCAGCTTCGACATCCTGAACACTGAAGCTTTCTTT
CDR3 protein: CASSFDILNTEAFF

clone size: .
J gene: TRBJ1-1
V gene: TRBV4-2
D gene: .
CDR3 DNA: TGTGCCAGCAGCCTCGACGGTGAAGCTTTCTTT
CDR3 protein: CASSLDGEAFF

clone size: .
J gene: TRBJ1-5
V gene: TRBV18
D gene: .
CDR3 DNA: TGTGCCAGCTCACCACGGGACGGGTTGGATCAGCCCCAGCATTTT
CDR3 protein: CASSPRDGLDQPQHF

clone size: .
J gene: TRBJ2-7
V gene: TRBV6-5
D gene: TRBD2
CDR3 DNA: TGTGCCAGCAGTTACATAGCGGGAGTAGGCGAGCAGTACTTC
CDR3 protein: CASSYIAGVGEQYF

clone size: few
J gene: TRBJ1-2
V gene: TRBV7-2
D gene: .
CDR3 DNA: TGTGCCAGCAGCTTCCTGCAGGGAGATGGCTACACCTTC
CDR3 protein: CASSFLQGDGYTF